This T cell receptor beta chain appears in the sequencing data of a study of T cell repertoires in cytomegalovirus infection. On the study more broadly: The public TCR beta signatures pointed to both CMV infection and matching HLA type.

Study findings and constraints: Individuals carrying CMV plus the relevant HLA were identified by cumulative frequency of public TCR beta families. Clonotype analysis showed dominance of the ex vivo response by HLA-C-restricted CMV-specific TCR beta clonotypes.

Germline V gives CDR1 MNHEY, CDR2 SVGAGI. The V gene end was trimmed by 7 bases and the J gene end by 4 bases; junction bases not matched to a gene: 7. The CDR3 sequence is 14 residues long. This clonotype has just a few counts. Its target is not known. One entry per CDR3 protein, called by TCRdb with MiXCR from the reads. The table has more than 350,000 distinct CDR3 sequences, approximately 31% seen once; the top ten hold 12% to 15%. The sample was PBMCs. This clonotype was obtained from a human donor in good health (CMV status not recorded). Some clones in this sample may be carry-over from other donors' samples. The chain carries TRBV6-5 and TRBJ2-3; 8 bases line up with TRBD1. The CDR3 is CASTGGRKPDTQYF. The CDR3 DNA sequence: TGTGCCAGCACAGGGGGCCGAAAGCCAGATACGCAGTATTTT.